The clone carrying this T cell receptor (beta chain) was observed a few times. This record belongs to a study of identical twins. Through template switching, a universal primer site was introduced, and the cDNA contained unique molecular identifiers. MiXCR, applied by TCRdb to the 5' RACE reads, yields one record per CDR3 protein. The table has 200,000 to 300,000 distinct CDR3 sequences, roughly 7% seen once. Germline V CDR1 and CDR2: SGHRS, YFSETQ. This CDR3 is built from 15 residues. The V gene end was trimmed by 3 bases and the J gene end by 2 bases; junction bases not matched to a gene: 7. These data were also filed under a second study, of yellow fever vaccine responses in identical twins.

The sequencing input was memory (CD45RO+) T cells sorted from blood. The sequence was collected from a woman under 30 in good health. V is TRBV5-1 and J is TRBJ2-7; 8 bases align to TRBD2. CDR3 in amino acids: CASSYSGIPPYEQYF. DNA for the CDR3: TGCGCCAGCAGCTATAGCGGGATCCCCCCCTACGAGCAGTACTTC.